The 27 T cell receptor beta chains in this list originate from one sample, sequenced in a study of shared clonotypes between healthy human individuals. Some clones are missing from TCRdb's copy, which holds only in-frame ones; the method was immunoSEQ multiplex PCR. The sample consists of about 110,000 clones, about 70% of them appearing once. The sequencing sample was made of memory CD8+ T cells sorted from blood. As to subset: CD45RO+ cells pooled with CCR7-negative TemRA cells. These receptors came from a woman aged 25-40 years in good health.

This rearrangement joins TRBV5-4 to TRBJ2-7; TRBD1 is a possible D gene (6 bases). CDR3 length: 13 amino acids. Germline CDR1 SGHNT, CDR2 YYREEE (reference sequence). Trimming took 3 bases from V and 3 from J, leaving 10 bases between them. CDR3 protein: CASSSGQHYEQYF. For the CDR3, the DNA is TGTGCCAGCAGCTCTGGACAGCACTACGAGCAGTACTTC. Looking up the rest from reference TRBV5-4 and TRBJ2-7 gives the full variable domain: ETGVTQSPTHLIKTRGQQVTLRCSSQSGHNTVSWYQQALGQGPQFIFQYYREEENGRGNFPPRFSGLQFPNYSSELNVNALELDDSALYLCASSSGQHYEQYFGPGTRLTVT.

V and J are TRBV15 and TRBJ2-5, with D perhaps matching TRBD1 (6 bases). Germline V gene data show CDR1 as LNHNV and CDR2 as YYDKDF (reference sequence). Trimming left V 7 bases short and J 7 bases short, with 13 bases between. The CDR3 runs 12 residues. As DNA, the CDR3 is TGTGCCACCAACCAGGGGTACGGGACCCAGTACTTC. This codes for CATNQGYGTQYF. Combining the CDR3 with reference TRBV15 and TRBJ2-5 gives the whole variable domain DAMVIQNPRYQVTQFGKPVTLSCSQTLNHNVMYWYQQKSSQAPKLLFHYYDKDFNNEADTPDNFQSRRPNTSFCFLDIRSPGLGDTAMYLCATNQGYGTQYFGPGTRLLVL.

V and J are TRBV4-2 and TRBJ2-5; the match to TRBD2 covers 12 bases. Judging by the DNA end, TRBJ2-7 fits better; the J call may be wrong. The CDR3 length is 15 residues. The germline V gene encodes CDR1 LGHNA and CDR2 YNFKEQ. The CDR3 DNA follows: TGTGCCAGCAGCCATGCTAGCGGGAGGGAGTACGAGCAGTACTTC. As protein: CASSHASGREYEQYF.

This clone appeared once. CDR3 sequence: CASSLQAASGGYEQYF. CDR3 in DNA: TGTGCCAGCAGCTTGCAGGCCGCCAGTGGAGGTTACGAGCAGTACTTC. The rearrangement uses TRBV7-8 and TRBJ2-7; possibly TRBD2 for D (5 bases). CDR1 and CDR2 (germline): SGHVS, FQNEAQ. V was clipped by 3 bases and J by 4 bases, with 19 bases between them. CDR3 size: 16 residues.

V gene TRBV9 combines with J gene TRBJ1-1, with a weak D call TRBD1 (5 bases). V lost 2 bases and J lost 4, with 15 bases in between. There are 15 residues in the CDR3. Germline lookup yields CDR1 SGDLS and CDR2 YYNGEE. The CDR3 nucleotides are TGTGCCAGCAGCGTGGACCCCGGGGGTAGCACTGAAGCTTTCTTT. This gives the protein CASSVDPGGSTEAFF. The variable domain in full, completed from reference TRBV9 and TRBJ1-1, reads DSGVTQTPKHLITATGQRVTLRCSPRSGDLSVYWYQQSLDQGLQFLIQYYNGEERAKGNILERFSAQQFPDLHSELNLSSLELGDSALYFCASSVDPGGSTEAFFGQGTRLTVV.

The chain joins TRBV15 to TRBJ2-7, with D maybe TRBD2 (5 bases). From germline, CDR1 is LNHNV and CDR2 YYDKDF (reference sequence). CDR3 length equals 15 residues. Trimming shortened V by 0 bases and J by 1 base, and 10 bases separated the two germline ends. The CDR3 DNA reads TGTGCCACCAGCAGAGAGGCGGGTGCTTCCTACGAGCAGTACTTC. Amino acid sequence: CATSREAGASYEQYF.

The chain links TRBV6-5 to TRBJ1-5; 8 bases line up with TRBD1. Germline V gene data show CDR1 as MNHEY and CDR2 as SVGAGI. The CDR3 contains 14 residues. Losses at the gene ends were 6 bases for V and 7 bases for J; bases not matched to a gene: 8. The CDR3 nucleotides are TGTGCCAGCAGAATCGACAGGGGTTTGCAGCCCCAGCATTTT. It specifies CASRIDRGLQPQHF.

This chain connects TRBV9 to TRBJ2-1; 14 nucleotides line up with TRBD2. Unmatched junction bases numbered 9, after V lost 4 bases and J lost 15 bases. The CDR3 is made up of 14 amino acids. CDR1 is SGDLS, CDR2 YYNGEE, per germline. The CDR3, as DNA: TGTGCCAGCAGCTCTTCGACTAGCGGGAGGGCCATGTTCTTC. This encodes CASSSSTSGRAMFF.

The chain couples TRBV11-2 to TRBJ2-1, with a possible D match to TRBD1 (5 bases). Trimming left V 6 bases short and J 3 bases short, with 9 bases between. The CDR3 length is 13 residues. Germline-derived CDR1 and CDR2 are SGHAT and FQNNGV. CDR3 loop: CASRMDNYNEQFF. In DNA form, the CDR3 reads TGTGCCAGCAGAATGGACAACTACAATGAGCAGTTCTTC.

The chain carries TRBV28 and TRBJ2-1; 9 bases match TRBD2. The CDR3 covers 14 residues. The germline CDR1 and CDR2 sequences are MDHEN and SYDVKM. Losses at the gene ends were 2 bases for V and 6 bases for J; bases not matched to a gene: 2. This CDR3 is CASSLIAGANEQFF. CDR3 bases: TGTGCCAGCAGTTTAATAGCGGGAGCCAATGAGCAGTTCTTC.

The chain uses TRBV13 and TRBJ1-6; D remains unclear. Germline V gene sequence: CDR1 PRHDT, CDR2 FYEKMQ (reference sequence). V lost 3 bases and J 6 bases, leaving 6 bases between the germline ends. The CDR3 totals 13 residues. In DNA form, the CDR3 reads TGTGCCAGCAGCTTCAGGAGTAATTCACCCCTCCACTTT. Protein: CASSFRSNSPLHF.

CDR3 sequence: CASSESAVSNQPQHF. CDR3 DNA: TGCGCCAGCAGTGAGTCGGCTGTTAGCAATCAGCCCCAGCATTTT. V and J are TRBV10-2 and TRBJ1-5; no firm D call. CDR1 is WSHSY, CDR2 SAAADI, per germline. The CDR3 covers 15 residues. V was clipped by 0 bases and J by 0 bases, with 6 bases between them.

The rearrangement links TRBV7-8 to TRBJ1-4; D perhaps matches TRBD1 (6 bases). CDR3 length: 15 amino acids. CDR1 and CDR2 (germline): SGHVS, FQNEAQ. The V gene lost 3 bases and the J gene lost 8 bases, with 16 bases spanning the gap. The CDR3 DNA reads TGTGCCAGCAGCTTCACCGGTCCGGGGGCGGAAAAACTGTTTTTT. Its protein product is CASSFTGPGAEKLFF.

This clone was counted a few times. The CDR3 DNA sequence: TGTGCCAGCAGTAGCTGGTCGGAACAAGAGACCCAGTACTTC. This codes for CASSSWSEQETQYF. The V gene is TRBV6-5, the J gene TRBJ2-5; D is ambiguous. The germline V gene has CDR1 MNHEY and CDR2 SVGAGI. With 5 bases removed from V and 2 bases from J, the gap between germline ends came to 12 bases. The CDR3 has 14 amino acids.

This chain links TRBV27 with TRBJ2-7; 9 bases are shared with TRBD1. This CDR3 contains 12 residues. Losses at the gene ends were 7 bases for V and 5 bases for J; bases not matched to a gene: 3. Germline V gives CDR1 MNHEY, CDR2 SMNVEV (reference sequence). CDR3 protein: CASTTGGHEQYF. DNA for the CDR3: TGTGCCAGCACTACAGGGGGCCACGAGCAGTACTTC.

This chain links TRBV27 with TRBJ1-1; D is uncertain. Germline CDR1 and CDR2: MNHEY and SMNVEV (reference sequence). The CDR3 extends over 15 amino acids. The V end was cut by 2 bases, the J end by 4 bases, with 14 bases between. CDR3 nucleotide sequence: TGTGCCAGCAGTTTACGCTCTCCCTCCCTCACTGAAGCTTTCTTT. Its translation: CASSLRSPSLTEAFF.

This clone was counted a single time. The gene calls are TRBV9 and TRBJ1-1; TRBD1 agrees at 9 bases. Trimming at V came to 6 bases and at J to 2 bases, leaving 8 bases not matched to a gene. CDR1 and CDR2 from the germline V gene are SGDLS and YYNGEE. There are 15 residues in the CDR3. This CDR3 is CASIPRQGVNTEAFF. Here the CDR3 DNA reads TGTGCCAGCATCCCCAGACAGGGGGTTAACACTGAAGCTTTCTTT. The full variable domain, in which reference TRBV9 and TRBJ1-1 provide the parts outside the CDR3, is DSGVTQTPKHLITATGQRVTLRCSPRSGDLSVYWYQQSLDQGLQFLIQYYNGEERAKGNILERFSAQQFPDLHSELNLSSLELGDSALYFCASIPRQGVNTEAFFGQGTRLTVV.

This clone counts as medium-sized. Other nucleotide sequences in the sample specify the same CDR3. The chain couples TRBV19 to TRBJ1-1; D gene unclear. Trimming stripped 2 bases from V and 2 bases from J, with 6 bases between. The CDR3 contains 13 residues. Per the germline V gene, CDR1 is LNHDA and CDR2 is SQIVND (reference sequence). CDR3 loop: CASSIWVNTEAFF. For the CDR3, the DNA is TGTGCCAGTAGTATATGGGTAAACACTGAAGCTTTCTTT.

V and J are TRBV5-1 and TRBJ2-7; 8 bases align to TRBD2. CDR1 is SGHRS and CDR2 is YFSETQ in the germline V gene. This CDR3 has 14 amino acids. Trimming removed 4 bases from V and 2 bases from J; junction bases left unmatched: 5. CDR3: CASSQTSEPYEQYF. The CDR3 region has the DNA TGCGCCAGCAGCCAGACTAGCGAGCCCTACGAGCAGTACTTC.

The chain combines TRBV25-1 with TRBJ2-3; D unclear. Deletions cut 2 bases from V and 0 bases from J, with 12 bases between. The CDR3 extends over 16 amino acids. Germline assignment: CDR1 MGHDK and CDR2 SYGVNS. CDR3 sequence: CASSEGVRPSTDTQYF. Written as DNA, the CDR3 is TGTGCCAGCAGTGAAGGCGTCAGGCCTAGCACAGATACGCAGTATTTT.

This chain links TRBV11-2 with TRBJ2-1; 13 positions agree with TRBD2. This CDR3 contains 16 residues. The ends lost 5 bases at V and 7 bases at J; junction bases unmatched: 8. Germline assignment: CDR1 SGHAT and CDR2 FQNNGV. The DNA of the CDR3 is TGTGCCAGCAGCGTCGGGACTAGCGGGAAAATAAATGAGCAGTTCTTC. This gives the protein CASSVGTSGKINEQFF. Filled out from reference TRBV11-2 and TRBJ2-1, the complete variable domain reads EAGVAQSPRYKIIEKRQSVAFWCNPISGHATLYWYQQILGQGPKLLIQFQNNGVVDDSQLPKDRFSAERLKGVDSTLKIQPAKLEDSAVYLCASSVGTSGKINEQFFGPGTRLTVL.

This clone was detected ten times or more. This rearrangement joins TRBV6-1 to TRBJ2-1, with D perhaps TRBD2 (6 bases). The CDR3 runs to 15 residues. Germline CDR1 and CDR2: MNHNS and SASEGT. The V end was cut by 2 bases, the J end by 8 bases, with 16 bases between. The CDR3 reads CASSEINGGRDEQFF. Written as DNA, the CDR3 is TGTGCCAGCAGTGAAATTAACGGGGGTAGGGATGAGCAGTTCTTC.

Ten or more counts support this clone. V is TRBV7-1 and J is TRBJ1-2; 8 bases match TRBD1. TRBV7-1 is an open reading frame, and its role is uncertain. V shed 5 bases and J 4 bases; nucleotides not matched to a gene: 6. The CDR3 is 14 residues long. As DNA, the CDR3 is TGTGCCAGCAGCGTCGGACAGGGAGGCTATGGCTACACCTTC. Amino acids: CASSVGQGGYGYTF.

This rearrangement joins TRBV29-1 to TRBJ2-1; 9 bases align to TRBD2. Germline V gene sequence: CDR1 SQVTM, CDR2 ANQGSEA. The CDR3 totals 14 residues. The V and J ends lost 3 bases and 8 bases, in that order; junction bases with no gene match: 8. The CDR3: CSVDGREGLDEQFF. CDR3 sequence (DNA): TGCAGCGTTGATGGGCGGGAGGGCCTCGATGAGCAGTTCTTC.

The V gene is TRBV6-4, the J gene TRBJ2-1; D possibly corresponds to TRBD2 (7 bases). The germline V and J ends were trimmed by 2 bases and 8 bases, with 13 bases remaining between them. There are 14 residues in the CDR3. Germline-derived CDR1 and CDR2 are MRHNA and SNTAGT. CDR3 coding DNA: TGTGCCAGCAGTGACAAAGGGGGGGCCCATGAGCAGTTCTTC. This encodes CASSDKGGAHEQFF.

The rearrangement uses TRBV25-1 and TRBJ1-3; no clear D gene. Per germline, CDR1 MGHDK and CDR2 SYGVNS. Trimming shortened V by 2 bases and J by 3 bases, and 8 bases separated the two germline ends. The CDR3 is made up of 14 amino acids. Written as DNA, the CDR3 is TGTGCCAGCAGTGAAGAGGGAGGTGGAAACACCATATATTTT. This translates into CASSEEGGGNTIYF.

The chain has TRBV30 and TRBJ2-2, with a tentative D call TRBD2 (5 bases). CDR3 length: 12 amino acids. V was trimmed by 0 bases and J by 7 bases, leaving 6 bases between them. CDR1 and CDR2 from the germline V gene are GTSNPN and SVGIG (reference sequence). CDR3: CAWSVSGGELFF. The CDR3 DNA reads as TGTGCCTGGAGTGTCAGCGGCGGGGAGCTGTTTTTT.